This T cell receptor (beta chain) was recorded in a study of blood T cell repertoires in COVID-19 (dated by TCRdb to about 2020). A note on the overall study: Samples from collaborators originated in the United States, Italy and Spain and spanned both the acute and convalescent phases of COVID-19. The material from the prospective study consisted of cDNA or gDNA derived from T cells, B-cell-depleted T cells, or PBMCs. Subjects who had been exposed to COVID-19, were actively infected with it, or had recovered from it provided the deeply sampled blood TCRbeta repertoires that made up the dataset. A freely available public database, intended as a resource for researchers studying the immune response to SARS-CoV-2, is where the repertoires were released. The samples were drawn from two sources: the first 160 participants of the ongoing ImmuneRACE study, and 1,254 subjects contributed by 6 global collaborators. The sample metadata nearly always contained a de-identified subject ID, COVID-19 status, age in years and sex. Where available, HLA class I and class II types were obtained from metadata supplied by the sample provider rather than from assay-based typing. Results and caveats for the whole study, not just this receptor: The amount of clinical and demographic metadata varied by source and participant and was provided uncurated.

Concerning this clone itself: What antigen it recognizes has not been identified. One base away there is no much larger clone; base qualities are not given.

Collaborating institutions collected whole blood in K2EDTA tubes following their own protocols. For TCRbeta analysis, collaborator samples were shipped as frozen whole blood, as isolated PBMCs, or as DNA extracted from either sample type. According to the germline V gene, CDR1 reads MNHEY and CDR2 reads SVGAGI. The CDR3 covers 14 residues, taking in both the cysteine and the phenylalanine. Only CDR3 DNA remains: 42 bases, in frame from the first base. Trimming at the junction amounts to 3 bases on V and 3 bases on J, and the germline ends lie 9 bases apart. TCRbeta CDR3 regions were amplified from genomic DNA using the immunoSEQ Assay, a bias-controlled multiplex PCR. In the original analysis: Nucleated cell counts per sample were estimated from amplification of reference gene primers within the assay. To quantify the absolute abundance of each unique TCRbeta CDR3 rearrangement, sequence reads were collapsed and filtered. For each sample, productive Simpson clonality was calculated as the square root of Simpson's diversity index across productive rearrangements. TCRdb carries this immuneACCESS record with in-frame sequences only. Its versions omit some clonotypes, under half of them owing to an unresolved V gene in the studies checked, with the rest unexplained. V, J and clone size are those of that table, while D and trimming were read from the DNA. Here the sample has around 260,000 clones; 80% to 90% occur a single time. Together, the top ten hold 4% to 4.5% of the sample.

This TCR came from a man in his 60s with acute or convalescent COVID-19. The chain employs TRBV6-5 and TRBJ1-5; no confident D gene assignment can be made. The sample was peripheral blood. The CDR3 reads CASSYGRYNQPQHF. The sequenced DNA is TGTGCCAGCAGTTATGGCAGATACAATCAGCCCCAGCATTTT.